This TCR beta chain was found in a study of blood T cell repertoires in COVID-19. About the research overall: The origin of the acute and convalescent COVID-19 samples was the United States, Italy and Spain. T cells, B-cell-depleted T cells, or PBMCs supplied cDNA or gDNA.

Cohort 3 recovered donors had two negative PCRs, clearance, or symptom resolution. Original handling: For nucleated cells, counts were estimated from reference gene primer amplification. Profiling relied on immunoSEQ multiplex PCR, and the TCRdb table lists in-frame clones only, not all of them. V, J and clone size are taken as reported in that table, and D and trimming were inferred from the DNA itself. The sample shows a few hundred thousand clones, approximately 84% of them seen only once. Germline loops: CDR1 MGHRA, CDR2 YSYEKL. CDR3 length: 18 amino acids. V gave up 0 bases and J gave up 3 bases; unmatched junction bases: 10.

This chain uses TRBV4-1 with TRBJ2-1, with 8 bases matching TRBD2. The origin of this receptor is a woman aged 25 to 39 who had recovered from COVID-19. Sequencing input: PBMCs or T cells enriched from blood (not recorded which). CDR3 amino acids: CASSQDLGGLAIYNEQFF. In DNA form, the CDR3 reads TGCGCCAGCAGCCAAGATTTGGGAGGACTAGCTATCTACAATGAGCAGTTCTTC.